This T cell receptor (beta chain) is drawn from a study of neoadjuvant nivolumab and ipilimumab in lung cancer. The study, taken as a whole, reports: Only a single major-pathologic-response sample was available for clonality analysis. From pretherapy to surgery, tumor richness and clonality rose with dual therapy. Pretherapy blood TCR richness correlated positively with resected tumor richness. Compared with tumor-adjacent uninvolved lung, resected tumors showed greater richness and clonality.

Of note for this clone: Its target is unknown.

Generated by immunoSEQ multiplex PCR, the TCRdb table keeps only in-frame clones and is missing some. The repertoire has more than 20,000 clones, 75% to 90% of them found once; the top ten carry about 9%. Sample: tumor tissue, taken after neoadjuvant nivolumab, alone or with ipilimumab, at or shortly before surgery. The receptor's source is an adult with non-small cell lung cancer.

The CDR3 loop is CASSKGARGNTIYF. CDR3 coding DNA: TGTGCCAGCTCAAAGGGGGCGCGCGGAAACACCATATATTTT. J is TRBJ1-3 and V is TRBV11-2, with TRBD1 identical over 7 bases. CDR3 length: 14 residues. Germline lookup yields CDR1 SGHAT and CDR2 FQNNGV. The junction had 8 bases not matched to a gene; V was cut back by 8 bases and J by 4 bases.